The clone carrying this T cell receptor beta chain showed up many times. Antigen specificity is unknown. Prior to thyroid surgery, none of the patients had received any treatment. The entry originates in a study of metastatic and nonmetastatic thyroid tumors. Points from the study as a whole: In blood and tumor, TCR beta diversity was reportedly significantly higher in malignant thyroid tumors than in benign nodules.

TCRdb ran MiXCR on the PCR reads. The data show roughly 63,000 clones, roughly 17% seen once. V was clipped by 0 bases and J by 7 bases, with 10 bases between them. This CDR3 has 14 residues. From germline, CDR1 is MNHNY and CDR2 SVGAGI (reference sequence). This chain uses TRBV6-6 with TRBJ1-5, with D uncertain. What was sequenced was blood. This sequence originates from a male donor with papillary thyroid cancer or a benign thyroid nodule (not recorded which). Some clones in this sample may be carry-over from other donors' samples. The CDR3 region has the DNA TGTGCCAGCAGTTACTCTGGGGTGGGACAGCCCCAGCATTTT. It is translated as CASSYSGVGQPQHF.